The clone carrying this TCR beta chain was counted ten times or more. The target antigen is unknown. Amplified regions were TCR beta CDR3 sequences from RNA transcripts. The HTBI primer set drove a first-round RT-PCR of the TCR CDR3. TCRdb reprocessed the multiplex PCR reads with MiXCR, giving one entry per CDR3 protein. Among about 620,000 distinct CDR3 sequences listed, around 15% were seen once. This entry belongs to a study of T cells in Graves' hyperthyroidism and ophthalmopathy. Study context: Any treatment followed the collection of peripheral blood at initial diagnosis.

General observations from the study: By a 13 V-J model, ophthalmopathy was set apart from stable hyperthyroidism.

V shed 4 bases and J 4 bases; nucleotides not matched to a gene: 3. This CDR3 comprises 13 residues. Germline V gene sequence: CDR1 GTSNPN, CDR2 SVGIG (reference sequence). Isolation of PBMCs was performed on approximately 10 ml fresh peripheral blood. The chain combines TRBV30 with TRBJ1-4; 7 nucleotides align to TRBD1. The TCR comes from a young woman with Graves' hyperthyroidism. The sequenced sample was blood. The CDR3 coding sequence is TGTGCCTGGAAAGGGACAGTTAATGAAAAACTGTTTTTT. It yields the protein CAWKGTVNEKLFF.